This record concerns one TCR beta chain sequence. This receptor's antigen is unknown. No much larger clone exists at a distance of one base, and base qualities are not known. The data stem from a study of cytomegalovirus exposure and HLA in healthy donors (dated by TCRdb to about 2017). Study-level background: An earlier analysis of 550 to 700 of the donors reported approximately 270 Gb of sequence data and 117 million unique TCR beta sequences from some 180 million T cells. Class I and class II HLA loci were covered by the typing at four-digit resolution. An early release covering approximately 600 HLA-typed donors comprised roughly 300 gigabases of sequencing data and about 90 million unique TCR sequences. Typing coverage varied by locus: roughly 629-640 donors for A, B, C, DRB1 and DQB1; 500 to 550 for DQA1; more than 600 for DPA1; 400 to 480 for DPB1. In the later analysis, no new phenotypic data were used to find candidate immune exposures; instead, reliance was placed on TCR beta sequences and their occurrence across donors. Among roughly 370 genotyped donors of the cohort, an average of around 240,000 unique TCR beta nucleotide sequences were sequenced per donor, around 18% of them non-productive. To predict cytomegalovirus infection status, the study brought together high-throughput TCR immunosequencing, statistical association of individual TCRs with disease status, and machine learning. Every repertoire in the discovery cohort had been generated on one and the same sequencing platform. The study profiled the T cell repertoires of fewer than 850 subjects by immunosequencing and related them to cytomegalovirus serostatus. In an earlier analysis of a few hundred of the donors, high-throughput TCR beta sequencing was used to judge whether each TCR beta V gene segment behaved as functional or pseudogenic. Besides the first cohort of 550 to 750 subjects, a separate validation cohort made up of 95 to 150 different subjects was used. A later analysis re-examined previously published TCR beta repertoires from more than 550 donors and added high-resolution HLA genotyping to investigate patterns of TCR occurrence. Roughly 5 DR-DQ haplotypes were handled as single units for association and clustering because linkage in the cohort was strong. A later genetic analysis used genome-wide SNP genotypes for about 65% of the roughly 670 donors, treating that subset as a discovery cohort. Donor age, sex, ethnicity and CMV serostatus were compiled together with the repertoire data. Of the roughly 400 genotyped donors, over 65% fell in the genetic ancestry cluster associated with self-reported Caucasian donors. The study was designed to test whether signatures of past pathogen exposure could be identified by cataloging public T cell receptors.

The cohort comprised under 700 healthy bone marrow donors. At the time of sampling, every cohort member was nominally healthy, though immune exposures that went unrecorded were likely present. The donor was CMV seronegative and was included in the group of around 320 seronegative cohort members. A peripheral blood sample was collected from each donor, and TCR beta sequencing was performed on peripheral blood mononuclear cells. The Qiagen DNeasy Blood Extraction Kit was used to extract genomic DNA from the blood cell samples. Receptor libraries were prepared by the immunoSEQ multiplex PCR assay. For the multiplex PCR, a mixture combining 60 forward primers for TCR Vbeta segments and 13 reverse primers for TCR Jbeta segments was used. A multiplex PCR assay on genomic DNA amplified the CDR3 region of rearranged TCR beta genes. The Illumina HiSeq System was used to sequence the amplified TCR beta libraries as 87-base-pair reads. Per the authors' processing: In a later analysis, some 80 million unique TCR beta chains were counted across the approximately 620 repertoires, and some 10 million of these chains were shared by at least two donors. To remove PCR and sequencing errors, raw reads were error-corrected and collapsed into unique sequences using a nearest-neighbor algorithm that merged closely related sequences. V, D and J gene segments were assigned by aligning CDR3 sequences to IMGT reference sequences. For a sequence to be retained, a match of at least six nucleotides to both a V gene segment and a J gene segment was required. A rearrangement was called productive if the CDR3 had no stop codons and remained in frame with V and J, and every other rearrangement was called non-productive. Following IMGT convention, CDR3 was defined as the stretch from the second conserved V-encoded cysteine up to the conserved J-encoded phenylalanine. Sequences without an unambiguous match to a single V gene segment were excluded from the earlier analysis of approximately 600 of the donors. In an earlier analysis of a few hundred of the donors, a V segment was called functional when productive rearrangements were above 56.7%, and segregating when the standard deviation between donors exceeded 5%. A statistical classification framework was developed to diagnose cytomegalovirus status using the catalog of TCR beta chain sequences. V and J gene assignment, in a later analysis, came from comparing TCR nucleotide sequences with IMGT/GENE-DB human TR gene sequences. The TCRdist pipeline was used in a later analysis to assign CDR3 sequences and most-parsimonious VDJ recombination scenarios. In a later analysis, every TCR beta chain was defined by the combination of its CDR3 amino acid sequence and its V-gene family, and reads without a unique V-gene family were dropped. A later analysis removed several hundred highly shared, low-generation-probability nucleotide sequences to deal with suspected cross-contamination and a sequencing artifact. A later analysis calculated a clonal expansion index for each public chain from normalized within-repertoire ranks of inferred template counts. In a later analysis, generation probabilities were computed using a VDJ recombination model fitted to out-of-frame rearrangements, and the results were checked against IGoR. In a later analysis, TCR-TCR, TCR-HLA and TCR-CMV co-occurrence was scored with hypergeometric tests, and a repertoire-size bias correction was applied to TCR pairs. To estimate false discovery rates, a later analysis permuted the HLA or CMV assignments 20 times. A later analysis grouped co-occurring TCRs with DBSCAN, adding TCRdist sequence similarity when clustering within HLA-allele-positive subsets. For co-occurrence clustering, repertoires with fewer than 30,000 or more than 120,000 public chains were excluded, along with five repertoires with anomalous nucleotide sharing. Drawn from immuneACCESS, this table holds only the in-frame rearrangements with V and J called that TCRdb kept. Clones are partly lost; checked studies trace under half to an unresolved V gene and leave the rest unexplained. That table furnishes V, J and clone size, whereas the DNA furnished D and trimming. The sample table lists approximately 180,000 clones, 85% to 90% of them with a count of one. The top ten clonotypes cover roughly 1.9% of the sample.

Overall study outcomes, separate from this receptor: In the study, roughly 160 TCR beta chains were listed as associated with cytomegalovirus. Correlated functional status among segregating V segments might reflect linkage disequilibrium, but an unknown experimental factor could not be ruled out. Cytomegalovirus status was reported to be diagnosed by the classifier with high specificity and sensitivity in both the original and validation cohorts. The earlier analysis of around 600 of the donors excluded approximately 15 rarely observed V segments, including chromosome 9 orphons, because counts were too low. Roughly uniform sequencing depth across donors was assumed in presence/absence analyses, although this assumption may not hold. Broadly in line with IMGT annotations, most TCR beta V segments showed up in productive rearrangements about 90% or about 30% of the time in an earlier analysis of 587 of the donors. Some IMGT-functional V segments, including TRBV6-2 and TRBV6-3, could not be distinguished by the 87-base-pair reads and were therefore excluded. The authors suggested that the approach could potentially be extended to other disease states and immunological phenotypes. In a later analysis, several top co-occurrence clusters were reported to appear linked to parvovirus B19, influenza, CMV and Epstein-Barr virus. For the cohort, immune exposure information was limited to CMV serostatus. Most CMV-associated TCR beta chains appeared to be HLA-restricted in a later analysis, and the HLA associations seemed to be driven largely by CMV exposure. In vitro tests confirmed that a few of the cytomegalovirus-associated TCR beta chains recognize cytomegalovirus antigens. Because some donors lacked HLA typing at each locus, the association tests relied only on the typed subset. This cohort had only TCR beta chains sequenced, and the lack of alpha or paired-chain data limited which features could be detected. According to a later genetic analysis, donors in an Asian-associated ancestry cluster had fewer N-insertions in productive TCRs than the approximately 700-donor mean. A later analysis found that TCR association rates varied across HLA loci, with DRB1 alleles showing the most associated TCRs and HLA-C alleles the fewest. In a later analysis, HLA-associated TCR beta chains showed more clonal expansion and lower generation probabilities than non-associated chains that were equally common. Specific HLA alleles were associated with about 17,000 TCR beta sequences at a false discovery rate of 0.05 in a later analysis. Strong co-occurrence of HLA alleles, especially DR and DQ, made assigning TCR associations to individual alleles difficult. A cluster of highly shared sequence variants was judged likely to be a technical artifact of the sequencing pipeline. A later genetic analysis associated a missense DCLRE1C variant with V-gene and J-gene trimming of TCR beta chains, and an independent cohort replicated the association. A further reported finding was that TCR beta sequences accurately predicted the HLA-A and HLA-B alleles for most subjects in the first cohort. Most TCR sequences were seen in very few donors, while some public TCRs were found in many individuals.

V is cut by 3 bases and J by 0 bases, and the space between the germline ends is 12 bases. The CDR3 measures 16 amino acids from cysteine to phenylalanine. This entry keeps only the CDR3 DNA: 48 bases, framed from base 1. CDR1 and CDR2 are drawn from the germline V gene: SNHLY, FYNNEI. This clonotype was sampled from a woman between 18 and 30 years old in good health and CMV-seronegative. The V and J segments used are TRBV2 and TRBJ1-5; 6 matching bases give a weak D call of TRBD1. The material sequenced was PBMCs. The nucleotide sequence reads TGTGCCAGCAGTGACCGGGCAGGGGCTAGCAATCAGCCCCAGCATTTT. Translated, it reads CASSDRAGASNQPQHF.